This T cell receptor beta chain was documented in a study of T-cell reconstitution after alpha-beta-depleted transplantation in children (TCRdb year 2016). Background on the whole study: T-cell immune reconstitution after TCRalphabeta/CD19-depleted allogeneic hematopoietic cell transplantation in children was quantitatively tracked in the study by means of TCR repertoire profiling. What the research found in general, with its limitations: The frequencies of hyperexpanded clones fell over the following months, and after one year, T-cell counts and TCRbeta diversity were mostly attributed to newly produced T cells. In some patients, the high TCRbeta diversity seen at day 60 was put down to recipient T cells and intrathymic progenitors that had survived conditioning. About two months after transplant, the apparently early recovery of alphabetaT-cell counts reportedly depended on just several hundred clones that had expanded rapidly and came from non-depleted graft cells.

The treatment or condition tag for this specimen amounts to: allogeneic hematopoietic cell transplantation with graft depleted of TCRalphabeta T cells and CD19 B cells. The transplant recipients were children given TCRalphabeta/CD19-depleted allogeneic hematopoietic cell grafts. Counted from cysteine to phenylalanine, this CDR3 has 12 amino acids. CDR3 DNA is the only sequence kept; it has 36 bases, read in frame from the first base. The germline ends are 7 bases apart after V is trimmed by 3 bases and J by 5 bases. Note on this clonotype: It has no known antigen specificity. Per-nucleotide qualities are absent, and no much larger clonotype sits a single base away.

Library creation used PCR. The listed sequencing device is Illumina HiSeq 2500. TCR libraries were prepared with molecular barcoding, using unique molecular identifiers to normalize TCRbeta repertoire quantification. TCRdb reprocessing: public reads trimmed at Q25 with fastp, clones called with MiXCR, in-frame beta chains kept. Every distinct CDR3 protein forms one entry, paired with its most common genes and DNA. In this sample the table shows almost 600,000 distinct CDR3 sequences, roughly a quarter of which occur a single time. The ten largest clones represent around 36% of the sample. The sample here was PBMCs, taken before TCRalphabeta/CD19-depleted stem cell transplant. This clonotype originated in a boy under two years old with Wiskott-Aldrich syndrome, due to receive a stem cell transplant. This receptor chain uses TRBV12-3 or TRBV12-4 and TRBJ1-2; possibly the D gene is TRBD1, per 5 matching bases. The CDR3 sequence is CASSFRQYGYTF. The nucleotides are TGTGCCAGCAGTTTCCGACAGTATGGCTACACCTTC.